The 14 T cell receptor beta chains given below trace back to one sample, sequenced in a study of shared clonotypes between healthy human individuals. CD45RO-negative, CCR7-selected cells formed the naive CD8 fraction, which excluded terminally differentiated effector memory CD45RA+ cells. Only in-frame clones appear in the TCRdb table, and some are missing; sequencing was by immunoSEQ multiplex PCR. The data contain millions of clones, about 95% of them seen just once; the ten biggest clones take up about 1.1%. The sequencing input was naive CD8+ T cells sorted from blood. The source is a young man in good health.

As concerns this clone: The sample holds other DNA sequences that translate to the same CDR3. The chain joins TRBV11-2 to TRBJ1-4; no reliable D call. CDR1 is SGHAT, CDR2 FQNNGV, per germline. V lost 1 base to trimming and J lost 7 bases, with 4 bases between them. The CDR3 contains 12 residues. CDR3 loop: CASSLVGEKLFF. The CDR3 DNA reads as TGTGCCAGCAGCTTAGTGGGTGAAAAACTGTTTTTT.

For the CDR3, the DNA is TGTGCCAGCAGGACAGGGGGCGCTGAAGCTTTCTTT. Translation gives CASRTGGAEAFF. The V gene is TRBV27, the J gene TRBJ1-1; 10 bases line up with TRBD1. The germline V gene has CDR1 MNHEY and CDR2 SMNVEV (reference sequence). CDR3 length equals 12 residues. V lost 6 bases to trimming and J lost 6 bases; unmatched junction nucleotides: 1.

The chain employs TRBV6-1 and TRBJ2-7; TRBD2 agrees at 7 bases. Germline V gene lookup returns CDR1 MNHNS and CDR2 SASEGT. The CDR3 runs to 13 residues. V lost 1 base, J lost 5 bases, and 2 bases stayed unmatched. The CDR3 protein is CASSEGLAHEQYF. DNA of the CDR3: TGTGCCAGCAGTGAAGGACTAGCCCACGAGCAGTACTTC.

The rearrangement links TRBV19 to TRBJ1-6; 9 bases fit TRBD1. Germline V gene lookup returns CDR1 LNHDA and CDR2 SQIVND (reference sequence). The V and J ends lost 5 bases and 4 bases, in that order; junction bases with no gene match: 6. This CDR3 is 16 amino acids long. The chain's CDR3 is CASSRDREGYNSPLHF. The CDR3 coding sequence is TGTGCCAGTAGTCGGGACAGGGAGGGATATAATTCACCCCTCCACTTT.

The table lists this clone with a count of one. The chain carries TRBV6-5 and TRBJ2-7; unclear D gene. V was shortened by 0 bases and J by 7 bases, with 10 bases between the two germline ends. Germline CDR1 reads MNHEY; CDR2 reads SVGAGI. CDR3 size: 13 residues. CDR3 sequence: CASSYSKVSEQYF. The DNA for the CDR3 is TGTGCCAGCAGTTACTCGAAAGTGAGTGAGCAGTACTTC.

The chain joins TRBV30 to TRBJ2-2; TRBD2 might be the D (6 bases). Germline CDR1 reads GTSNPN; CDR2 reads SVGIG (reference sequence). The V and J ends lost 4 bases and 7 bases respectively, with 13 bases between them. There are 13 residues in the CDR3. CDR3 sequence: CAWTGDVSGELFF. The DNA for the CDR3 is TGTGCCTGGACGGGGGACGTCAGCGGGGAGCTGTTTTTT.

A word on this clone: The sample contains more than one DNA sequence encoding this CDR3. The rearrangement joins TRBV2 to TRBJ2-7; no definite D call. The CDR3 has 14 residues. V lost 2 bases and J 1 base, leaving 9 bases between the germline ends. The germline V gene has CDR1 SNHLY and CDR2 FYNNEI. For the CDR3, the DNA is TGTGCCAGCAGTGAATCGCCGGATTCCTACGAGCAGTACTTC. Protein sequence: CASSESPDSYEQYF.

The rearrangement joins TRBV27 to TRBJ2-1; TRBD2 is a possible D gene (7 bases). Looked up from germline, CDR1 is MNHEY and CDR2 is SMNVEV (reference sequence). This CDR3 is built from 15 residues. Trimming took 1 base from V and 6 from J, leaving 13 bases between them. The DNA for the CDR3 is TGTGCCAGCAGTTTATGGGGCGGGGGCACCAATGAGCAGTTCTTC. Translating it yields CASSLWGGGTNEQFF.

The chain carries TRBV4-1 and TRBJ2-3; D may correspond to TRBD1 or TRBD2 (5 bases each). CDR1 is MGHRA, CDR2 YSYEKL, per germline. The CDR3 has 15 amino acids. The germline V and J ends were trimmed by 3 bases and 6 bases, with 16 bases remaining between them. CDR3 nucleotides: TGCGCCAGCAGCCAGGGGACGACGGCACGGGATACGCAGTATTTT. Amino acid sequence: CASSQGTTARDTQYF.

The rearrangement joins TRBV9 to TRBJ2-2, with 11 bases identical to TRBD2. Germline V gene sequence: CDR1 SGDLS, CDR2 YYNGEE. The trim removed 1 base at V and 2 bases at J, leaving 4 bases unmatched. The CDR3 has 17 residues. The CDR3, as DNA: TGTGCCAGCAGCGTACGGGGACTAGCGGACAACACCGGGGAGCTGTTTTTT. This translates into CASSVRGLADNTGELFF.

The chain joins TRBV15 to TRBJ1-1, with 7 positions matching TRBD1. CDR1 and CDR2 from the germline V gene are LNHNV and YYDKDF (reference sequence). V was pared by 5 bases and J by 3 bases, with 9 bases of the junction left unmatched. This CDR3 is built from 15 residues. DNA for the CDR3: TGTGCCACCAGCGGCGAACAGGGGTGGTACACTGAAGCTTTCTTT. Translated, it gives CATSGEQGWYTEAFF.

The gene calls are TRBV5-8 and TRBJ2-5; D is perhaps TRBD2 (6 bases). This CDR3 has 14 amino acids. The ends were cut back, 0 bases at V and 4 bases at J, with 10 bases in the middle. Per the germline V gene, CDR1 is SGHTS and CDR2 is YDEGEE. CDR3 loop: CASSLAGEGETQYF. The CDR3 DNA is TGTGCCAGCAGCTTGGCGGGGGAAGGAGAGACCCAGTACTTC. Complete variable domain (other parts from reference TRBV5-8 and TRBJ2-5): EAGVTQSPTHLIKTRGQQATLRCSPISGHTSVYWYQQALGLGLQFLLWYDEGEERNRGNFPPRFSGRQFPNYSSELNVNALELEDSALYLCASSLAGEGETQYFGPGTRLLVL.

A remark on this clone: This sample also contains other DNA sequences that code for the same CDR3. The chain uses TRBV6-1 and TRBJ2-7, with a tentative D call TRBD1 (6 bases). V gave up 1 base and J gave up 4 bases, with 8 bases separating them. CDR1 is MNHNS, CDR2 SASEGT, per germline. The CDR3 is 13 residues long. This chain's CDR3 is CASSEGTAYEQYF. The CDR3 DNA is TGTGCCAGCAGTGAAGGGACAGCGTACGAGCAGTACTTC.

This rearrangement joins TRBV7-9 to TRBJ1-5; D not resolved. The CDR3 contains 14 residues. Trimming shortened V by 8 bases and J by 0 bases, and 11 bases separated the two germline ends. Looked up from germline, CDR1 is SEHNR and CDR2 is FQNEAQ (reference sequence). The DNA for the CDR3 is TGTGCCAGCGCGGACGGCAATAGCAATCAGCCCCAGCATTTT. This codes for CASADGNSNQPQHF.